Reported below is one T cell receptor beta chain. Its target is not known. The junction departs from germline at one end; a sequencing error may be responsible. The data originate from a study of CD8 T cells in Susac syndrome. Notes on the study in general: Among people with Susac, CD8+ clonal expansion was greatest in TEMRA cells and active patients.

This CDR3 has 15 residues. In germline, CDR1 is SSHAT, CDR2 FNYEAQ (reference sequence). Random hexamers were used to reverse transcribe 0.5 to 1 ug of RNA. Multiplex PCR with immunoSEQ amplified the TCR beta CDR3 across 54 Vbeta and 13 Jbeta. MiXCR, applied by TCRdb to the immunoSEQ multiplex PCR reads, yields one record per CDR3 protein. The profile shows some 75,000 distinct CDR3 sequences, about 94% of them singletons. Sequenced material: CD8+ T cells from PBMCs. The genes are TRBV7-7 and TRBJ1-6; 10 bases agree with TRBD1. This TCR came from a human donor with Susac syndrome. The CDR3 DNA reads TGTGCTAGCAGCTTAGACAGGGGGCTCGGATCACCCCTCCACTTT. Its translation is CASSLDRGLGSPLHF.